This T cell receptor beta chain was captured in a study of blood T cell repertoires in COVID-19. Study information: Some COVID-19 samples were acute and others convalescent; all came from the United States, Italy and Spain. The analysed material was cDNA or gDNA that came from T cells, B-cell-depleted T cells, or PBMCs.

This CDR3 is 15 amino acids long. CDR1 and CDR2 from the germline V gene are MNHEY and SMNVEV (reference sequence). V lost 5 bases to trimming and J lost 4 bases; unmatched junction nucleotides: 4. Original processing methods: By means of reference gene primer amplification, nucleated cell counts were estimated. Measured with immunoSEQ multiplex PCR; TCRdb has only the in-frame clones, and not every one. The V and J calls and clone size come from that table; D and trimming were worked out from the DNA. In the table there are roughly 300,000 clones, 85% to 90% of which are singletons. This clone was detected a few times.

The sequenced sample was peripheral blood. This clonotype was sampled from a human donor in a cohort sampled during active COVID-19. The V gene is TRBV27, the J gene TRBJ2-2; 10 bases agree with TRBD1. The CDR3 region has the DNA TGTGCCAGCAGTACCCGACAGGGGGCCACCGGGGAGCTGTTTTTT. This gives the protein CASSTRQGATGELFF.